The next 4 T cell receptor beta chains were all read from a single sample in a study of blood T cell repertoires in COVID-19. TCRdb's copy holds only in-frame clones and misses some; the assay was immunoSEQ multiplex PCR. This table has roughly 53,000 clones, 85% to 95% appearing once. What was sequenced was peripheral blood. These TCRs come from a human donor in a cohort sampled during active COVID-19.

V gene TRBV7-9 combines with J gene TRBJ1-2; no definite D call. The germline V gene encodes CDR1 SEHNR and CDR2 FQNEAQ (reference sequence). The length of the CDR3 is 12 residues. V lost 3 bases, J lost 6 bases, and 8 bases lay in between. This CDR3 is CASSFGEDGYTF. Written as DNA, the CDR3 is TGTGCCAGCAGCTTCGGGGAGGATGGCTACACCTTC.

This clone was recorded once. The chain has TRBV5-4 and TRBJ2-7; possible D gene TRBD2, 5 bases. CDR3 length equals 13 residues. V lost 2 bases and J 3 bases, leaving 9 bases between the germline ends. Per the germline V gene, CDR1 is SGHNT and CDR2 is YYREEE (reference sequence). The CDR3, as DNA: TGTGCCAGCAGCTTTCGTGGGAGCTACGAGCAGTACTTC. This codes for CASSFRGSYEQYF. The full variable domain, rest sourced from reference TRBV5-4 and TRBJ2-7, is ETGVTQSPTHLIKTRGQQVTLRCSSQSGHNTVSWYQQALGQGPQFIFQYYREEENGRGNFPPRFSGLQFPNYSSELNVNALELDDSALYLCASSFRGSYEQYFGPGTRLTVT.

This chain links TRBV14 with TRBJ1-3; a weak D match, TRBD1 (5 bases). Looked up from germline, CDR1 is SGHDN and CDR2 is FVKESK. The CDR3 runs to 18 residues. V was shortened by 0 bases and J by 0 bases, with 15 bases between the two germline ends. CDR3 nucleotides: TGTGCCAGCAGCCAAGATGGGGGGACGTTAAGCTCTGGAAACACCATATATTTT. It specifies CASSQDGGTLSSGNTIYF.

This rearrangement joins TRBV5-6 to TRBJ2-7, with 9 bases that match TRBD2. Per germline, CDR1 SGHDT and CDR2 YYEEEE. The junction had 9 bases not matched to a gene; V was cut back by 4 bases and J by 1 base. The CDR3 totals 16 residues. The CDR3 DNA follows: TGTGCCAGCAGCCGCTTAGCGGGAGAGAGTTCCTACGAGCAGTACTTC. Its translation is CASSRLAGESSYEQYF.